This T cell receptor beta chain is from a study of T cells in Graves' hyperthyroidism and ophthalmopathy. The CDR3 spans 16 residues. Germline lookup yields CDR1 MDHEN and CDR2 SYDVKM. The V and J ends lost 1 base and 5 bases respectively, with 15 bases between them. Amplified TCR beta CDR3 regions derived from RNA transcripts. HTBI primers were the set used in a first-round RT-PCR of the TCR CDR3. TCRdb used MiXCR to reprocess the multiplex PCR reads, holding one entry per CDR3 protein. The repertoire holds roughly 100,000 distinct CDR3 sequences, roughly 40% seen once, with more than 8.5% in the top ten. Those with hyperthyroidism were 18 to 65 years old, newly diagnosed, and ill for under 2 months.

The rearrangement uses TRBV28 and TRBJ1-5; TRBD1 is a possible D gene (5 bases). The receptor's source is a woman aged 25 to 39 with Graves' hyperthyroidism. Sequences were obtained from peripheral blood or thyroid tissue (not recorded which). The CDR3 loop is CASSLYYRRADQPQHF. The CDR3, as DNA: TGTGCCAGCAGTTTATACTACCGCAGGGCCGATCAGCCCCAGCATTTT.